A single sample is the source of the 26 T cell receptor beta chains below, sequenced in a study of blood T cell repertoires in COVID-19. Assay used: immunoSEQ multiplex PCR; TCRdb lists only in-frame clones, some missing. The table lists 120,000 to 150,000 clones, 87% of them singletons. Material for sequencing was peripheral blood. Receptors originate from a woman aged 45-65 years with acute or convalescent COVID-19.

The chain couples TRBV6-5 to TRBJ1-3; D not resolved. The germline CDR1 and CDR2 sequences are MNHEY and SVGAGI. The CDR3 is 11 residues long. V lost 6 bases and J lost 4, with 4 bases in between. This CDR3 reads CASRRGNTIYF. The CDR3, as DNA: TGTGCCAGCAGACGGGGAAACACCATATATTTT.

The chain carries TRBV19 and TRBJ1-5; no reliable D call. The length of the CDR3 is 15 residues. Germline assignment: CDR1 LNHDA and CDR2 SQIVND (reference sequence). Trimming cost V 3 bases and J 3 bases, with 12 bases left between them. As DNA, the CDR3 is TGTGCCAGTAGTATTTTCGGAGCTACCAATCAGCCCCAGCATTTT. Its translation: CASSIFGATNQPQHF.

This chain joins TRBV7-8 and TRBJ2-7; 7 bases fit TRBD1. Germline CDR1 SGHVS, CDR2 FQNEAQ. The trim removed 1 base at V and 3 bases at J, leaving 6 bases unmatched. The CDR3 is 15 residues long. CDR3 in amino acids: CASSLVPTGSYEQYF. The DNA of the CDR3 is TGTGCCAGCAGCTTAGTCCCGACAGGGAGCTACGAGCAGTACTTC.

The chain couples TRBV19 to TRBJ1-1; unclear D gene. Germline lookup yields CDR1 LNHDA and CDR2 SQIVND (reference sequence). The CDR3 runs to 13 residues. Deletions cut 6 bases from V and 1 base from J, with 9 bases between. The CDR3 DNA is TGTGCCAGTAGCGTTGACAAGAACACTGAAGCTTTCTTT. This sequence encodes CASSVDKNTEAFF. Full variable domain (missing parts from reference TRBV19 and TRBJ1-1): DGGITQSPKYLFRKEGQNVTLSCEQNLNHDAMYWYRQDPGQGLRLIYYSQIVNDFQKGDIAEGYSVSREKKESFPLTVTSAQKNPTAFYLCASSVDKNTEAFFGQGTRLTVV.

The chain uses TRBV4-1 and TRBJ1-6; perhaps TRBD1 as D (6 bases). V dropped 0 bases and J dropped 3 bases, with 6 bases sitting between them. The CDR3 runs 15 residues. The V gene's germline CDR1 is MGHRA and CDR2 YSYEKL. The DNA of the CDR3 is TGCGCCAGCAGCCAAGAGGGACACTATAATTCACCCCTCCACTTT. Amino acids: CASSQEGHYNSPLHF.

The CDR3 loop reads CASNTVLTDTQYF. The DNA for the CDR3 is TGTGCCAGCAACACCGTGTTAACAGATACGCAGTATTTT. This sequence joins TRBV2 and TRBJ2-3; no definite D call. Germline V gene sequence: CDR1 SNHLY, CDR2 FYNNEI. Trimming cost V 7 bases and J 3 bases, with 11 bases left between them. The CDR3 totals 13 residues.

This clone was seen a single time. The J gene is TRBJ2-7, the V gene TRBV3-1 (or the pseudogene TRBV3-2), with 9 bases aligning to TRBD2. J was trimmed by 4 bases and V by 1 base; bases with no gene match: 2. The CDR3 totals 14 residues. CDR1 and CDR2 from the germline V gene are LGHDT and YNNKEL (reference sequence). This chain's CDR3 is CASSQGGGAYEQYF. For the CDR3, the DNA is TGTGCCAGCAGCCAAGGCGGGGGGGCTTACGAGCAGTACTTC.

The chain uses TRBV18 and TRBJ2-6, with TRBD1 identical over 10 bases. The V gene's germline CDR1 is KGHSH and CDR2 LQKENI. This CDR3 is 16 amino acids long. The V segment lost 2 bases and the J segment 2 bases; nucleotides outside the gene matches: 0. The CDR3 protein is CASSPGTGAGANVLTF. For the CDR3, the DNA is TGTGCCAGCTCACCAGGGACAGGGGCTGGGGCCAACGTCCTGACTTTC. Drawing the rest from reference TRBV18 and TRBJ2-6, the complete variable domain is NAGVMQNPRHLVRRRGQEARLRCSPMKGHSHVYWYRQLPEEGLKFMVYLQKENIIDESGMPKERFSAEFPKEGPSILRIQQVVRGDSAAYFCASSPGTGAGANVLTFGAGSRLTVL.

The chain combines TRBV21-1 with TRBJ1-1; the table calls TRBD1, which could not be checked here. TRBV21-1 is annotated as a pseudogene. This CDR3 region has 19 residues. The CDR3 nucleotides are TGTGCCAGCAGCAAAGAGGCTAGGGGAATCTATAGTATGAACACTGAAGCTTTCTTT. Translated: CASSKEARGIYSMNTEAFF.

This chain connects TRBV10-2 to TRBJ1-1; 8 nucleotides match TRBD1. J gave up 4 bases and V 6 bases, and 7 bases lay outside the gene matches. Germline-derived CDR1 and CDR2 are WSHSY and SAAADI. The CDR3 length is 14 residues. The CDR3 region has the DNA TGCGCCAGCAGGGGAACAGGGGGGGGCACTGAAGCTTTCTTT. Its protein is CASRGTGGGTEAFF.

The CDR3 reads CASSYHPGQGATEAFF. As DNA, the CDR3 is TGTGCCAGCAGTTACCATCCGGGACAGGGGGCAACTGAAGCTTTCTTT. J is TRBJ1-1 and V is TRBV6-5; 12 bases fit TRBD1. In germline, CDR1 is MNHEY, CDR2 SVGAGI. After removal of 2 bases from V and 5 bases from J, the junction contained 6 bases not matched to a gene. The CDR3 has 16 amino acids.

The gene calls are TRBV19 and TRBJ2-2; D is unclear. The V end was cut by 5 bases, the J end by 1 base, with 8 bases between. The CDR3 consists of 14 residues. Germline CDR1 LNHDA, CDR2 SQIVND (reference sequence). DNA for the CDR3: TGTGCCAGTAGTGTAAACAGGAACACCGGGGAGCTGTTTTTT. This encodes CASSVNRNTGELFF.

Here the CDR3 DNA reads TGCGCCAGCAAACCAGGGGAAGGCGGCTACACCTTC. Its translation is CASKPGEGGYTF. The chain recombines TRBV10-2 with TRBJ1-2; D may be TRBD1 (6 bases). The CDR3 length is 12 residues. Between the trimmed V and J ends, which lost 7 bases and 8 bases, there was a span of 14 bases. Looked up from germline, CDR1 is WSHSY and CDR2 is SAAADI.

The chain employs TRBV5-1 and TRBJ1-1; possible D gene TRBD1, 5 bases. The V and J ends lost 0 bases and 0 bases respectively, with 12 bases between them. Germline-derived CDR1 and CDR2 are SGHRS and YFSETQ. The CDR3 is 16 amino acids. The CDR3 DNA reads TGCGCCAGCAGCTTGGAGGGGCTCGGTGTGAACACTGAAGCTTTCTTT. Translating it yields CASSLEGLGVNTEAFF.

The genes are TRBV11-2 and TRBJ1-2; 7 positions agree with TRBD1. Losses at the gene ends were 5 bases for V and 5 bases for J; bases not matched to a gene: 8. CDR1 is SGHAT and CDR2 is FQNNGV in the germline V gene. The CDR3 totals 14 residues. The DNA for the CDR3 is TGTGCCAGCAGCCAAACCGGGACAGCGTATGGCTACACCTTC. It encodes CASSQTGTAYGYTF.

In DNA form, the CDR3 reads TGCGCCAGCAGCTTGGTTGGGGCCACTGAAGCTTTCTTT. Its protein product is CASSLVGATEAFF. The V gene is TRBV5-1, the J gene TRBJ1-1, with D perhaps TRBD1 (5 bases). The CDR3 totals 13 residues. Germline-derived CDR1 and CDR2 are SGHRS and YFSETQ. Trimming cost V 0 bases and J 4 bases, with 7 bases left between them.

Turning to this clone: Different DNA sequences within this sample yield the same CDR3. This chain joins TRBV11-2 and TRBJ2-3, with 12 bases aligning to TRBD2. V was pared by 5 bases and J by 1 base, with 4 bases of the junction left unmatched. The CDR3 consists of 16 residues. The germline gives CDR1 SGHAT, CDR2 FQNNGV. The CDR3 spells CASSPRTSGGTDTQYF. The CDR3 DNA follows: TGTGCCAGCAGCCCTAGGACTAGCGGGGGCACAGATACGCAGTATTTT.

Concerning this clone itself: At one boundary the junction diverges from the germline segment, which might be a read error. The V gene is TRBV3-1 (or the pseudogene TRBV3-2), the J gene TRBJ2-3; 12 bases are a match to TRBD2. The germline V gene encodes CDR1 LGHDT and CDR2 YNNKEL (reference sequence). The CDR3 has 17 amino acids. CDR3 protein: CASSQQTSGGLTNTQYF. CDR3 coding DNA: TGTGCCAGCAGCCAACAGACTAGCGGGGGACTCACAAATACGCAGTATTTT.

This chain links TRBV30 with TRBJ2-2; D ambiguous. V gave up 0 bases and J gave up 8 bases, with 10 bases separating them. CDR3 length: 13 residues. Germline V lookup: CDR1 GTSNPN, CDR2 SVGIG (reference sequence). The CDR3 region has the DNA TGTGCCTGGAGTGTTGTTGGAGATGGGGAGCTGTTTTTT. It yields the protein CAWSVVGDGELFF.

In its sample, this clone was seen once. The chain couples TRBV12-3 or TRBV12-4 to TRBJ2-3; D possibly corresponds to TRBD1 (5 bases). The CDR3 runs to 13 residues. V gave up 7 bases and J gave up 1 base, with 9 bases separating them. For the CDR3, the DNA is TGTGCCAGCACCTTACAGGGCACAGATACGCAGTATTTT. Translating gives CASTLQGTDTQYF.

This clone came up once. The rearrangement joins TRBV2 to TRBJ1-5; 8 bases are a match to TRBD1. The CDR3 loop spans 15 amino acids. V was pared by 7 bases and J by 3 bases, with 8 bases of the junction left unmatched. Germline CDR1 reads SNHLY; CDR2 reads FYNNEI. The CDR3 spells CASTGGQDYNQPQHF. The CDR3 DNA reads TGTGCCAGCACAGGGGGACAGGACTACAATCAGCCCCAGCATTTT.

Comment on this clone: Other DNA sequences from this sample encode an identical CDR3 as well. V gene TRBV24-1 combines with J gene TRBJ1-5, with 7 positions matching TRBD1. Germline V gives CDR1 KGHDR, CDR2 SFDVKD. Trimming removed 4 bases from V and 2 bases from J; junction bases left unmatched: 1. The CDR3 loop spans 14 amino acids. CDR3 in DNA: TGTGCCACCAGTGACGGACAGGGCAATCAGCCCCAGCATTTT. Translation gives CATSDGQGNQPQHF.

The CDR3 here is CASSLEQASYEQYF. The CDR3 region has the DNA TGTGCCAGCAGCTTAGAACAGGCTTCCTACGAGCAGTACTTC. The rearrangement links TRBV7-9 to TRBJ2-7; tentative D call: TRBD1 (5 bases). CDR1 is SEHNR, CDR2 FQNEAQ, per germline (reference sequence). CDR3 length: 14 amino acids. Trimming cost V 1 base and J 1 base, with 8 bases left between them.

This chain links TRBV6-5 with TRBJ1-3; D is ambiguous. CDR3 size: 12 residues. The V end was cut by 4 bases, the J end by 11 bases, with 12 bases between. CDR1 and CDR2 (germline): MNHEY, SVGAGI. CDR3 nucleotide sequence: TGTGCCAGCAGTTCCCCCTACTCCGCCATATATTTT. Residues: CASSSPYSAIYF.

The J gene is TRBJ2-1, the V gene TRBV19, with TRBD1 matching 8 bases. The CDR3 loop spans 15 amino acids. CDR1 is LNHDA and CDR2 is SQIVND in the germline V gene (reference sequence). The trim removed 5 bases at V and 0 bases at J, leaving 3 bases unmatched. The CDR3 DNA sequence: TGTGCCAGTAGTCTAGGACAGGGCTCCTACAATGAGCAGTTCTTC. It translates to CASSLGQGSYNEQFF.

This clone was found once. This chain links TRBV4-1 with TRBJ2-7, with 7 nucleotides matching TRBD2. V lost 3 bases, J lost 0 bases, and 8 bases stayed unmatched. Germline CDR1 MGHRA, CDR2 YSYEKL. The CDR3 loop spans 16 amino acids. The CDR3 is CASSHHSAGSSYEQYF. The CDR3 coding sequence is TGCGCCAGCAGCCACCATTCAGCGGGGAGCTCCTACGAGCAGTACTTC.